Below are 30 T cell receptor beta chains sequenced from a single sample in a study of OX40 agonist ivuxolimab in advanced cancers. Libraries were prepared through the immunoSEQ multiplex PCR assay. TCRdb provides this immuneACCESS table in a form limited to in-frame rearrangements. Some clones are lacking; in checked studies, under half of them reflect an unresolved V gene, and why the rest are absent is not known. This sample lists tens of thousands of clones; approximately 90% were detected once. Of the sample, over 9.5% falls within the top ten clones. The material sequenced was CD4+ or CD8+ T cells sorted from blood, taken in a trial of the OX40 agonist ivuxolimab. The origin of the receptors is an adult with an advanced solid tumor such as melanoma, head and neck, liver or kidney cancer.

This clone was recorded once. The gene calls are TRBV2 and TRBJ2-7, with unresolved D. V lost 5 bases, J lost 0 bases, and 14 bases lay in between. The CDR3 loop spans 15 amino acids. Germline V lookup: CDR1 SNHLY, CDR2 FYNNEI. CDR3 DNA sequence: TGTGCCAGCAGTCATCAGACCCGGAGCTCCTACGAGCAGTACTTC. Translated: CASSHQTRSSYEQYF.

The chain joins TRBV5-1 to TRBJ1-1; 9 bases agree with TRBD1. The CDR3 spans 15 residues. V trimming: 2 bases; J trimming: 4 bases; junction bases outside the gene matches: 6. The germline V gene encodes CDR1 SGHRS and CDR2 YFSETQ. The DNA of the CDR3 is TGCGCCAGCAGCTTCACCCAGACAGGGGGCACTGAAGCTTTCTTT. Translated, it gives CASSFTQTGGTEAFF.

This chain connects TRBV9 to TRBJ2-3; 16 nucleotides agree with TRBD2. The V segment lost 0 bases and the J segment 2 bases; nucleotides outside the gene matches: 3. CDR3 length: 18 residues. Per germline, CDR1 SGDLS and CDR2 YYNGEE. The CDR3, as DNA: TGTGCCAGCAGCGTAGAGGGGACTAGCGGGAGGGCCACAGATACGCAGTATTTT. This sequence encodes CASSVEGTSGRATDTQYF.

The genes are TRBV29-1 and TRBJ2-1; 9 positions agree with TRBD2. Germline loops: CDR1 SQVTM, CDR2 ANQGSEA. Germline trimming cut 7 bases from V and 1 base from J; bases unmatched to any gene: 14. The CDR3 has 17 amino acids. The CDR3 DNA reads TGCAGCGGAGTGGGGGGGGAGCGGGAGGTGTCCTACAATGAGCAGTTCTTC. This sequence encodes CSGVGGEREVSYNEQFF.

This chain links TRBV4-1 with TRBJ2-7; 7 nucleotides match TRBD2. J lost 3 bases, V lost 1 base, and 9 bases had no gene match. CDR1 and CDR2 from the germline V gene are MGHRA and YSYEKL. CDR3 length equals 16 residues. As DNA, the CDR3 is TGCGCCAGCAGCCAAGTTGGGGAGGGTCTAAGCTACGAGCAGTACTTC. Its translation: CASSQVGEGLSYEQYF.

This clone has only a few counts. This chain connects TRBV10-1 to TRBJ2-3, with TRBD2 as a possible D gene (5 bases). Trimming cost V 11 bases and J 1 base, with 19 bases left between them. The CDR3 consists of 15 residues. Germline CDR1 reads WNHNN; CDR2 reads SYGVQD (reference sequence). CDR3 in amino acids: CAPTPRGWGTDTQYF. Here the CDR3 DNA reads TGCGCCCCCACCCCTCGGGGATGGGGCACAGATACGCAGTATTTT.

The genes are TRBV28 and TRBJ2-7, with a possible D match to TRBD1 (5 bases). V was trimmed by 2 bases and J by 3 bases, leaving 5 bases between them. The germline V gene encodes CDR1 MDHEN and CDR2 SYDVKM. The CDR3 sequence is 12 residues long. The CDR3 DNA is TGTGCCAGCAGTTTAGACAGCTACGAGCAGTACTTC. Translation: CASSLDSYEQYF.

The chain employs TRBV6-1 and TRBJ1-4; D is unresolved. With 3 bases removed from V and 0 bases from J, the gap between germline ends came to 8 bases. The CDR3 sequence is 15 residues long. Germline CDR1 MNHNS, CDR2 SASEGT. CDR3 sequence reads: CASSDDGATNEKLFF. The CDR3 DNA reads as TGTGCCAGCAGTGATGACGGTGCAACTAATGAAAAACTGTTTTTT.

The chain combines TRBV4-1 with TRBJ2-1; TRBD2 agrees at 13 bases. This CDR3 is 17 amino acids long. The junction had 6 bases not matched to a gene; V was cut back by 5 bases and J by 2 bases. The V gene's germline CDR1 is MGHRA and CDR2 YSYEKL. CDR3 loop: CASSSRLAGGPYNEQFF. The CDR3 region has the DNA TGCGCCAGCAGCAGCAGACTAGCGGGAGGCCCCTACAATGAGCAGTTCTTC.

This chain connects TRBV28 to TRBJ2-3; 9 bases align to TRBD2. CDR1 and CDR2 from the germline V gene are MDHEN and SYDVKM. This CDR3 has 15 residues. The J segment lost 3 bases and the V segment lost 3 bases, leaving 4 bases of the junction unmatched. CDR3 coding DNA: TGTGCCAGCAGTTTTCGGGCGGGAGGGACAGATACGCAGTATTTT. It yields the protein CASSFRAGGTDTQYF.

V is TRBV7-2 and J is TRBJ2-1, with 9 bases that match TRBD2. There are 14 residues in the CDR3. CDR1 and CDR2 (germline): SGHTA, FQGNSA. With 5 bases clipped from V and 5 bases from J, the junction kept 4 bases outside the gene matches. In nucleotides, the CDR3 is TGTGCCAGCAGCCCGACTAGCGGAGACAATGAGCAGTTCTTC. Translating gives CASSPTSGDNEQFF.

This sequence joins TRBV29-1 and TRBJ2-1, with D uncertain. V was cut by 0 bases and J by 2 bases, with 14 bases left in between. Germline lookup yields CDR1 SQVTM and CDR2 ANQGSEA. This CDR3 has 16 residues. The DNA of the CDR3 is TGCAGCGTTGAAGATCTCCCGGGTCTTACCTACAATGAGCAGTTCTTC. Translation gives CSVEDLPGLTYNEQFF.

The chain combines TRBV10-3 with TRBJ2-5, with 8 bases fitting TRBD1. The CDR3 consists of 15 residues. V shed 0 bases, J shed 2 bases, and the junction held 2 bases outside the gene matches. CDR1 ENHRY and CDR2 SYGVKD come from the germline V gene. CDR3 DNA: TGTGCCATCAGTGAGTCGGACAGGGATCAAGAGACCCAGTACTTC. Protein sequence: CAISESDRDQETQYF.

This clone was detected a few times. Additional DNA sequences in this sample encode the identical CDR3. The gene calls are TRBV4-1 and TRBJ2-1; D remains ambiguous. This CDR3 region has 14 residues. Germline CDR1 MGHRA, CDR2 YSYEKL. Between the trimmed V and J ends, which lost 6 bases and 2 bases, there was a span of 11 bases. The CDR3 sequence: CASREGPAYNEQFF. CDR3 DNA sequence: TGCGCCAGCAGAGAAGGGCCCGCCTACAATGAGCAGTTCTTC.

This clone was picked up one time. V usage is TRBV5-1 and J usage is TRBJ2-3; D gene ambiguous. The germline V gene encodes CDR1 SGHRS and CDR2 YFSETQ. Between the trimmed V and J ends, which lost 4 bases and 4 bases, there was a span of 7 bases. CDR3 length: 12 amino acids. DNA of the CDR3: TGCGCCAGCAGCCCTCAAGCAGATACGCAGTATTTT. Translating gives CASSPQADTQYF.

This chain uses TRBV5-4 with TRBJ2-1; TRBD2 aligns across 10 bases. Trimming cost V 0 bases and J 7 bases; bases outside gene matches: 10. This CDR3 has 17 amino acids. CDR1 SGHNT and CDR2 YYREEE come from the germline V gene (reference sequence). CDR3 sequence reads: CASSLASSGRAGNEQFF. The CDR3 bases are TGTGCCAGCAGCTTGGCATCCAGCGGGAGGGCCGGTAATGAGCAGTTCTTC.

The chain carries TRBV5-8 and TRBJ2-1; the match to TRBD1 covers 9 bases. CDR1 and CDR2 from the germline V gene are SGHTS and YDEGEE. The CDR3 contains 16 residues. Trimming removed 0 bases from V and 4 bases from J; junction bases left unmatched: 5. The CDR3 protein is CASSLAAGTGYNEQFF. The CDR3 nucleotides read TGTGCCAGCAGCTTGGCCGCCGGGACAGGGTACAATGAGCAGTTCTTC.

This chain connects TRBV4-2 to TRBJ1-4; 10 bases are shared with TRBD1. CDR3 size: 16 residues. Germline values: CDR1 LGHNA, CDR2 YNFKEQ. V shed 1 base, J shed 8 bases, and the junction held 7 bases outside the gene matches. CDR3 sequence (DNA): TGTGCCAGCAGCCAAGTAACCGGGACAGGGGCCGAAAAACTGTTTTTT. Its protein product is CASSQVTGTGAEKLFF.

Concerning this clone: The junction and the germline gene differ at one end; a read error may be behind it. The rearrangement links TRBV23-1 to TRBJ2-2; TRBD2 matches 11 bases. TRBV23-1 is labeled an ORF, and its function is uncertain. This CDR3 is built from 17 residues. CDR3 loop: CASRQGIAGGSTGELFF. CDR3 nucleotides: TGCGCCAGCCGTCAAGGGATAGCGGGAGGGTCTACCGGGGAGCTGTTTTTT.

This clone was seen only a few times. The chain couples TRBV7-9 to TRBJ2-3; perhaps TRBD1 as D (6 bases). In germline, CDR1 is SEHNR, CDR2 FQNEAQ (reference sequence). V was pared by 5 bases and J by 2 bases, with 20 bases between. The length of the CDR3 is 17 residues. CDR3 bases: TGTGCCAGCAGCCCTGGACAGTCCGAGTACCACACAGATACGCAGTATTTT. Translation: CASSPGQSEYHTDTQYF.

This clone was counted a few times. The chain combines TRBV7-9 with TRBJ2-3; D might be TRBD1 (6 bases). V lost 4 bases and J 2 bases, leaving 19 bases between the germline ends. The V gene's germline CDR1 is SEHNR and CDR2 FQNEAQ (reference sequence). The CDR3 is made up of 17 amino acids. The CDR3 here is CASSSRGILEVTDTQYF. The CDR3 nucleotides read TGTGCCAGCAGCTCTAGGGGGATACTAGAGGTCACAGATACGCAGTATTTT.

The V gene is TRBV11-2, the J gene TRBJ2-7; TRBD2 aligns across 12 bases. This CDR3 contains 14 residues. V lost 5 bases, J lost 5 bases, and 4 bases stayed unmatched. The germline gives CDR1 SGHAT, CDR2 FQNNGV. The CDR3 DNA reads TGTGCCAGCAGCCTGGGACTAGCGGGTCACGAGCAGTACTTC. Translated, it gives CASSLGLAGHEQYF.

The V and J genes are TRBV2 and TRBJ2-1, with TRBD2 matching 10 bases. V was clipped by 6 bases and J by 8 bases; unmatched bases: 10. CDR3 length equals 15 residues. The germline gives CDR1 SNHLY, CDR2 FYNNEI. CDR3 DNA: TGTGCCAGCAGACCAACTAGCGGGATTGGCGATGAGCAGTTCTTC. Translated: CASRPTSGIGDEQFF.

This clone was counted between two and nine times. In DNA, the CDR3 is TGTGCCAGCAGGGACACGAGGGCTGCATTGTCGGAAGCTTTCTTT. Translation: CASRDTRAALSEAFF. This chain connects TRBV9 to TRBJ1-1; a weak D match, TRBD1 (5 bases). V lost 5 bases and J lost 8, with 22 bases in between. This CDR3 has 15 residues. CDR1 is SGDLS, CDR2 YYNGEE, per germline.

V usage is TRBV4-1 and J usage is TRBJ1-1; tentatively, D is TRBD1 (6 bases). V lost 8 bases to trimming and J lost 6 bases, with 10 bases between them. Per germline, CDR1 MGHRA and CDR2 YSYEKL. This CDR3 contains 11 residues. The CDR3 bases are TGCGCCAGCCGAACAGGGTCTGAAGCTTTCTTT. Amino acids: CASRTGSEAFF.

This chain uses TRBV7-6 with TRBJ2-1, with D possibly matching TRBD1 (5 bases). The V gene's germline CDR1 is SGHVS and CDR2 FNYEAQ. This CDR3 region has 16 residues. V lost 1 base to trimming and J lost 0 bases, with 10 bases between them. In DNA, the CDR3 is TGTGCCAGCAGCTTAGGGACACCGAGCTCCTACAATGAGCAGTTCTTC. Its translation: CASSLGTPSSYNEQFF.

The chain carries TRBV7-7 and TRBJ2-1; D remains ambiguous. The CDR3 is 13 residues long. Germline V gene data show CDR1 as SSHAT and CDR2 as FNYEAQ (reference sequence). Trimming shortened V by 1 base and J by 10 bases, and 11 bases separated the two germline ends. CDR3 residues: CASSLGTSGEQFF. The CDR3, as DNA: TGTGCCAGCAGCTTAGGGACCTCAGGAGAGCAGTTCTTC.

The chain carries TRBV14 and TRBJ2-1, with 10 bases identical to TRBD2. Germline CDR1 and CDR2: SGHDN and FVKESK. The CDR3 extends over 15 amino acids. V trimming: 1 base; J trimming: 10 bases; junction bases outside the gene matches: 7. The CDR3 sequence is CASSQAYGSGREQFF. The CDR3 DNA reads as TGTGCCAGCAGCCAAGCGTATGGTAGCGGGAGGGAGCAGTTCTTC.

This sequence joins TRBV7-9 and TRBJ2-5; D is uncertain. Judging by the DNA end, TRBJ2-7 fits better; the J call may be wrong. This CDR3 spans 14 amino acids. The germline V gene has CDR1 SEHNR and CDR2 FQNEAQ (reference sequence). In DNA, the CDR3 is TGTGCCAGCAGCTCTCAGTCCCAAGACTACGAGCAGTACTTC. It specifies CASSSQSQDYEQYF.

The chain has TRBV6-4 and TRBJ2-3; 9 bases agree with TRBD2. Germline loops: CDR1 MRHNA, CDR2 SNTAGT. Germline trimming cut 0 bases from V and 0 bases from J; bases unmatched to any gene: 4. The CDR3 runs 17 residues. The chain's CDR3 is CASSDSVAGGSTDTQYF. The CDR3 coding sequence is TGTGCCAGCAGTGACTCCGTGGCGGGAGGGAGCACAGATACGCAGTATTTT.